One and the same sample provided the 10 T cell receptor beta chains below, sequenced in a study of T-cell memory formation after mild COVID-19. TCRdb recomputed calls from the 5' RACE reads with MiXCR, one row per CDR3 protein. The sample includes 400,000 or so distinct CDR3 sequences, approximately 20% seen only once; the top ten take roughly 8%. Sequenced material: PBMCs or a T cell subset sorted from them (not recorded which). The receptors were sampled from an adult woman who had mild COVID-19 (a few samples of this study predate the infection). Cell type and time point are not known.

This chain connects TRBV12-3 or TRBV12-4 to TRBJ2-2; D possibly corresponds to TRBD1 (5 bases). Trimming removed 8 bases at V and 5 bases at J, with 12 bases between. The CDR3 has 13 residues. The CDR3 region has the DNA TGTGCCAGCTGGAAAGGGGAAACCGGGGAGCTGTTTTTT. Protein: CASWKGETGELFF.

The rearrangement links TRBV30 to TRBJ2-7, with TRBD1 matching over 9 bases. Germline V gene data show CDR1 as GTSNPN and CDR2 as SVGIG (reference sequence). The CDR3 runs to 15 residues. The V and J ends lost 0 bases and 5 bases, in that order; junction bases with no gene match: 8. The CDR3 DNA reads TGTGCCTGGAGTGTAGGGACAGGGAAGGCGGACGAGCAGTACTTC. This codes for CAWSVGTGKADEQYF.

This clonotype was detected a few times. In nucleotides, the CDR3 is TGTGCCAGCAGTGAACCGGACAGGGGTACGAACACTGAAGCTTTCTTT. Its protein product is CASSEPDRGTNTEAFF. V is TRBV6-1 and J is TRBJ1-1; 9 nucleotides line up with TRBD1. Losses at the gene ends were 2 bases for V and 1 base for J; bases not matched to a gene: 5. This CDR3 contains 16 residues. Germline-derived CDR1 and CDR2 are MNHNS and SASEGT.

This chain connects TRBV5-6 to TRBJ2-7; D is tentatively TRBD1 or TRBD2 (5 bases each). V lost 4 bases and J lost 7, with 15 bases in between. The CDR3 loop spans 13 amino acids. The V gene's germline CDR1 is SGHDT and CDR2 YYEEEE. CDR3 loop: CASSKGTREEQYF. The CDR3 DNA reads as TGTGCCAGCAGCAAGGGGACCCGTGAGGAGCAGTACTTC.

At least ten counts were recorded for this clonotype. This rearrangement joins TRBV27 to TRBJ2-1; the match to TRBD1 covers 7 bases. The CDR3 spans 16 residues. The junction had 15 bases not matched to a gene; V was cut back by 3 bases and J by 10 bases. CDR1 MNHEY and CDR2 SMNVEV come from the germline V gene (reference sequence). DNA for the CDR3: TGTGCCAGCAGTTTCTACGATCCACCCGGACAGGCCGAGCAGTTCTTC. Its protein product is CASSFYDPPGQAEQFF.

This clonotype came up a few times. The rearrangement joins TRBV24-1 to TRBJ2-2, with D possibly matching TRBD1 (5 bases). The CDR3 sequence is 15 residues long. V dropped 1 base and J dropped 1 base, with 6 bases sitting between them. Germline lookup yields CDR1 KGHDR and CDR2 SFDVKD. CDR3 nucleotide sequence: TGTGCCACCAGTGATTTCGACAGGAACACCGGGGAGCTGTTTTTT. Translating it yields CATSDFDRNTGELFF.

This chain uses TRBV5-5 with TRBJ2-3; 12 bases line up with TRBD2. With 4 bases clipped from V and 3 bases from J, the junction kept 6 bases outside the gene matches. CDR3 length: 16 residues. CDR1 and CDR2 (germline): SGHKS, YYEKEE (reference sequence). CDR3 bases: TGTGCCAGCAGCCGGGGACTAGCGGGCTTGACAGATACGCAGTATTTT. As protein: CASSRGLAGLTDTQYF.

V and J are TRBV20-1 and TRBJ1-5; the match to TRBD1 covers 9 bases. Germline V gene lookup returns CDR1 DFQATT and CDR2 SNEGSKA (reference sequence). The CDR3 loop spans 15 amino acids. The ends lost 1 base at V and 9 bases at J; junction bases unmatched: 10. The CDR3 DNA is TGCAGTGCTAGAGCAGTGGGACAGGGTAGGGTGCCCCAGCATTTT. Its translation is CSARAVGQGRVPQHF.

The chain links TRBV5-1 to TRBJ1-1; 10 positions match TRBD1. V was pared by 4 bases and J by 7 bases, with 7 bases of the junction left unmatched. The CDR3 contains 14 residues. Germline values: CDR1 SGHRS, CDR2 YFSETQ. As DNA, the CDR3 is TGCGCCAGCAGCAGGGGACAGGGGATTAATGAAGCTTTCTTT. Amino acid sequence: CASSRGQGINEAFF.

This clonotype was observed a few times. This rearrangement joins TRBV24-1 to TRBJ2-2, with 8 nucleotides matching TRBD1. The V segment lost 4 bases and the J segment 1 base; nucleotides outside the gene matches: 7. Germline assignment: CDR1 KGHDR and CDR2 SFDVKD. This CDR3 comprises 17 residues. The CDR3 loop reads CATSDAAGQGNTGELFF. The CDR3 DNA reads TGTGCCACCAGTGACGCCGCAGGACAGGGGAACACCGGGGAGCTGTTTTTT.